This is a list of T cell receptor beta chains from one sample in a study of blood T cell repertoires in COVID-19. Assay: immunoSEQ multiplex PCR; the TCRdb copy retains only in-frame clones and omits some. The sample has approximately 350,000 clones, about 90% seen once. Sequencing used peripheral blood. The origin of the receptors is a woman in her forties or fifties with COVID-19, enrolled during active disease. Both conserved end residues are part of each CDR3. The order of the fields is J gene, V gene, clone size, D gene, CDR3 protein, CDR3 DNA. The D gene is left open where the match is weak. Size is stated for part of the rows, as once, few or many counts, or as a class when the clone is expanded.

j_call: TRBJ1-2; v_call: TRBV24-1; clone_size: .; d_call: TRBD1; cdr3_aa: CATSDFNRGHGYTF; cdr3_nt: TGTGCCACCAGTGATTTCAACAGGGGGCATGGCTACACCTTC
j_call: TRBJ1-3; v_call: TRBV18; clone_size: .; d_call: .; cdr3_aa: CASSPEQVPSGNTIYF; cdr3_nt: TGTGCCAGCTCACCCGAACAGGTACCCTCTGGAAACACCATATATTTT
j_call: TRBJ2-7; v_call: TRBV24-1; clone_size: medium-sized; d_call: TRBD1; cdr3_aa: CATSEGGQGAPEQYF; cdr3_nt: TGTGCCACCAGTGAGGGTGGGCAGGGGGCCCCCGAGCAGTACTTC
j_call: TRBJ1-2; v_call: TRBV24-1; clone_size: .; d_call: .; cdr3_aa: CATSDSRGRNGYTF; cdr3_nt: TGTGCCACCAGTGATTCTCGGGGTCGGAATGGCTACACCTTC
j_call: TRBJ2-7; v_call: TRBV7-8; clone_size: .; d_call: TRBD2; cdr3_aa: CASSLGLAYEQYF; cdr3_nt: TGTGCCAGCAGCCTAGGACTAGCTTACGAGCAGTACTTC
j_call: TRBJ1-1; v_call: TRBV19; clone_size: .; d_call: TRBD1; cdr3_aa: CASSTGGENTEAFF; cdr3_nt: TGTGCCAGTAGTACAGGGGGCGAAAACACTGAAGCTTTCTTT
j_call: TRBJ1-3; v_call: TRBV6-5; clone_size: .; d_call: .; cdr3_aa: CASSYSESSGNTIYF; cdr3_nt: TGTGCCAGCAGTTACTCGGAGAGCTCTGGAAACACCATATATTTT
j_call: TRBJ2-3; v_call: TRBV3-1/TRBV3-2; clone_size: .; d_call: .; cdr3_aa: CASSKITGGSPDTQYF; cdr3_nt: TGTGCCAGCAGCAAAATAACCGGAGGGAGCCCAGATACGCAGTATTTT
j_call: TRBJ1-6; v_call: TRBV29-1; clone_size: .; d_call: .; cdr3_aa: CSVDEGRNSPLHF; cdr3_nt: TGCAGCGTTGACGAGGGTAGGAATTCACCCCTCCACTTT
j_call: TRBJ2-3; v_call: TRBV11-2; clone_size: .; d_call: TRBD2; cdr3_aa: CASETSGPYQLAADTQYF; cdr3_nt: TGTGCCAGCGAGACTAGCGGGCCATATCAACTCGCCGCAGATACGCAGTATTTT
j_call: TRBJ1-1; v_call: TRBV27; clone_size: .; d_call: TRBD1; cdr3_aa: CASISLDRAGTEAFF; cdr3_nt: TGTGCCAGCATCTCACTGGACAGGGCCGGCACTGAAGCTTTCTTT
j_call: TRBJ1-1; v_call: TRBV10-3; clone_size: .; d_call: TRBD1; cdr3_aa: CAISPWGDRGRTEAFF; cdr3_nt: TGTGCCATCAGCCCCTGGGGGGACAGGGGGCGGACTGAAGCTTTCTTT
j_call: TRBJ2-4; v_call: TRBV11-2; clone_size: .; d_call: TRBD2; cdr3_aa: CASSLTGTTFKQYF; cdr3_nt: TGTGCCAGCAGCTTGACCGGGACTACCTTTAAACAGTACTTC
j_call: TRBJ2-1; v_call: TRBV30; clone_size: .; d_call: .; cdr3_aa: CAWTSPNEQFF; cdr3_nt: TGTGCCTGGACGAGTCCCAATGAGCAGTTCTTC
j_call: TRBJ2-1; v_call: TRBV7-2; clone_size: .; d_call: .; cdr3_aa: CASSLWTDRNEQFF; cdr3_nt: TGTGCCAGCAGCTTATGGACAGACCGCAATGAGCAGTTCTTC
j_call: TRBJ1-5; v_call: TRBV18; clone_size: .; d_call: .; cdr3_aa: CASSISGSNQPQHF; cdr3_nt: TGTGCCAGCTCAATTTCCGGTAGCAATCAGCCCCAGCATTTT
j_call: TRBJ2-1; v_call: TRBV4-1; clone_size: .; d_call: TRBD2; cdr3_aa: CASSFGAGGRDEQFF; cdr3_nt: TGCGCCAGCAGCTTCGGAGCGGGAGGTAGGGATGAGCAGTTCTTC
j_call: TRBJ2-2; v_call: TRBV7-2; clone_size: .; d_call: .; cdr3_aa: CASSPIRASGELFF; cdr3_nt: TGTGCCAGCAGCCCTATCAGGGCATCCGGGGAGCTGTTTTTT
j_call: TRBJ2-7; v_call: TRBV7-6; clone_size: .; d_call: .; cdr3_aa: CASSPNPPSEQYF; cdr3_nt: TGTGCCAGCAGCCCAAACCCCCCCAGCGAGCAGTACTTC
j_call: TRBJ2-2; v_call: TRBV11-2; clone_size: .; d_call: .; cdr3_aa: CASSLDGPGTGELFF; cdr3_nt: TGTGCCAGCAGCTTAGATGGGCCCGGCACCGGGGAGCTGTTTTTT
j_call: TRBJ2-5; v_call: TRBV5-4; clone_size: .; d_call: .; cdr3_aa: CASSLGASPWAQETQYF; cdr3_nt: TGTGCCAGCAGCTTGGGGGCCTCACCTTGGGCCCAAGAGACCCAGTACTTC
j_call: TRBJ2-1; v_call: TRBV6-5; clone_size: .; d_call: TRBD2; cdr3_aa: CASSRARGGYNEQFF; cdr3_nt: TGTGCCAGCAGTAGAGCACGGGGGGGTTACAATGAGCAGTTCTTC
j_call: TRBJ1-4; v_call: TRBV4-1; clone_size: .; d_call: TRBD1; cdr3_aa: CASSPTGQGEAKLFF; cdr3_nt: TGCGCCAGCAGCCCCACAGGACAGGGAGAGGCAAAACTGTTTTTT
j_call: TRBJ2-1; v_call: TRBV27; clone_size: .; d_call: TRBD2; cdr3_aa: CASSVSGRGPRYNEQFF; cdr3_nt: TGTGCCAGCAGTGTTAGCGGGAGGGGCCCAAGGTACAATGAGCAGTTCTTC
j_call: TRBJ2-3; v_call: TRBV7-3; clone_size: .; d_call: TRBD2; cdr3_aa: CASSLTGLAGPGDTQYF; cdr3_nt: TGTGCCAGCAGCTTAACGGGACTAGCGGGGCCAGGGGATACGCAGTATTTT
j_call: TRBJ2-1; v_call: TRBV19; clone_size: .; d_call: TRBD2; cdr3_aa: CASRVAGGPKYNEQFF; cdr3_nt: TGTGCCAGTAGAGTAGCGGGAGGGCCCAAATACAATGAGCAGTTCTTC
j_call: TRBJ2-7; v_call: TRBV18; clone_size: .; d_call: .; cdr3_aa: CASSPTTGTSSYEQYF; cdr3_nt: TGTGCCAGCTCACCAACCACCGGGACAAGCTCCTACGAGCAGTACTTC
j_call: TRBJ1-2; v_call: TRBV5-1; clone_size: .; d_call: TRBD1; cdr3_aa: CASSLGQGRYGYTF; cdr3_nt: TGCGCCAGCAGCTTGGGACAGGGGAGATATGGCTACACCTTC
j_call: TRBJ1-1; v_call: TRBV30; clone_size: .; d_call: TRBD1; cdr3_aa: CAWGQGMNTEAFF; cdr3_nt: TGTGCCTGGGGACAGGGAATGAACACTGAAGCTTTCTTT
j_call: TRBJ2-6; v_call: TRBV19; clone_size: .; d_call: TRBD2; cdr3_aa: CASSRRLAGQSSGANVLTF; cdr3_nt: TGTGCCAGTAGTCGCCGACTAGCGGGCCAGAGCTCTGGGGCCAACGTCCTGACTTTC
j_call: TRBJ1-4; v_call: TRBV11-2; clone_size: .; d_call: .; cdr3_aa: CASRTGLRGEKLFF; cdr3_nt: TGTGCCAGCAGAACCGGGCTACGGGGTGAAAAACTGTTTTTT
j_call: TRBJ1-2; v_call: TRBV25-1; clone_size: .; d_call: TRBD1; cdr3_aa: CASSEYRDRGGSGYTF; cdr3_nt: TGTGCCAGCAGTGAATATCGGGACAGGGGTGGGAGCGGCTACACCTTC
j_call: TRBJ1-1; v_call: TRBV27; clone_size: .; d_call: .; cdr3_aa: CASSLNGAFNEAFF; cdr3_nt: TGTGCCAGCAGTTTAAATGGGGCGTTTAATGAAGCTTTCTTT
j_call: TRBJ2-5; v_call: TRBV11-2; clone_size: once; d_call: .; cdr3_aa: CASSSRETQYF; cdr3_nt: TGTGCCAGCAGCTCTAGGGAGACCCAGTACTTC
j_call: TRBJ2-7; v_call: TRBV28; clone_size: .; d_call: .; cdr3_aa: CASSLYYEQYF; cdr3_nt: TGTGCCAGCAGTCTCTACTACGAGCAGTACTTC
j_call: TRBJ2-5; v_call: TRBV11-2; clone_size: once; d_call: .; cdr3_aa: CASSLRTTQETQYF; cdr3_nt: TGTGCCAGCAGCTTAAGGACTACCCAAGAGACCCAGTACTTC
j_call: TRBJ1-3; v_call: TRBV12-5; clone_size: .; d_call: .; cdr3_aa: CASGPSGQGNTIYF; cdr3_nt: TGTGCTAGTGGTCCCAGCGGCCAAGGAAACACCATATATTTT
j_call: TRBJ2-1; v_call: TRBV7-2; clone_size: .; d_call: TRBD2; cdr3_aa: CASSLARSGRANEQFF; cdr3_nt: TGTGCCAGCAGCTTAGCGCGAAGCGGGAGGGCCAATGAGCAGTTCTTC
j_call: TRBJ2-1; v_call: TRBV27; clone_size: .; d_call: .; cdr3_aa: CASSLQGGDEQFF; cdr3_nt: TGTGCCAGCAGTTTACAGGGTGGGGATGAGCAGTTCTTC
j_call: TRBJ2-4; v_call: TRBV7-2; clone_size: .; d_call: TRBD2; cdr3_aa: CASSPSGSGPKNIQYF; cdr3_nt: TGTGCCAGCAGCCCTAGCGGGAGTGGTCCCAAAAACATTCAGTACTTC
j_call: TRBJ2-1; v_call: TRBV19; clone_size: .; d_call: .; cdr3_aa: CASSRSHSGINNEQFF; cdr3_nt: TGTGCCAGTAGTAGATCTCATAGCGGAATAAACAATGAGCAGTTCTTC
j_call: TRBJ2-1; v_call: TRBV29-1; clone_size: .; d_call: TRBD1; cdr3_aa: CSVDRVGTGFDEQFF; cdr3_nt: TGCAGCGTTGATAGGGTGGGGACAGGCTTCGATGAGCAGTTCTTC
j_call: TRBJ1-1; v_call: TRBV20-1; clone_size: .; d_call: .; cdr3_aa: CSASVQGDPSEAFF; cdr3_nt: TGCAGTGCTAGTGTGCAAGGGGATCCTTCTGAAGCTTTCTTT
j_call: TRBJ2-5; v_call: TRBV21-1; clone_size: .; d_call: .; cdr3_aa: CASSKDRGSETQYF; cdr3_nt: TGTGCCAGCAGCAAAGATCGGGGGTCAGAGACCCAGTACTTC
j_call: TRBJ2-6; v_call: TRBV6-2/TRBV6-3; clone_size: .; d_call: .; cdr3_aa: CASRYQGFQSGANVLTF; cdr3_nt: TGTGCCAGCAGATACCAGGGGTTCCAGTCTGGGGCCAACGTCCTGACTTTC
j_call: TRBJ1-4; v_call: TRBV18; clone_size: .; d_call: TRBD1; cdr3_aa: CASSRSRGPDEKLFF; cdr3_nt: TGTGCCAGCTCGAGGAGCAGGGGGCCAGATGAAAAACTGTTTTTT
j_call: TRBJ1-1; v_call: TRBV28; clone_size: .; d_call: TRBD1; cdr3_aa: CASRRDRVNTEAFF; cdr3_nt: TGTGCCAGCAGGCGGGACAGGGTGAACACTGAAGCTTTCTTT